Presented here are 11 T cell receptor beta chains from one specimen sequenced in a study of CD8+ T cells in alopecia areata. Treatment described: oral pan-JAK inhibitor, 5-10 mg twice daily. Following extraction, RNA underwent reverse transcription to cDNA, which served as the sequencing template. Assay used: immunoSEQ multiplex PCR; TCRdb lists only in-frame clones, some missing. The sample includes some 180,000 clones, 40% to 55% of them seen just once. The source material was CD8+ T cells sorted from blood, sampled around week 54, from a patient treated with tofacitinib. The receptors originated from a human donor with alopecia areata.

The chain uses TRBV18 and TRBJ1-1; maybe TRBD1 (5 bases). The CDR3 runs to 13 residues. Germline-derived CDR1 and CDR2 are KGHSH and LQKENI. V was clipped by 3 bases and J by 12 bases, with 17 bases between them. The CDR3 loop is CASSPRSEGVTFF. Written as DNA, the CDR3 is TGTGCCAGCTCACCCAGGAGTGAAGGGGTGACTTTCTTT.

This clone appeared a few times. The chain recombines TRBV21-1 with TRBJ2-7; TRBD1, the D gene given by the table, was not confirmed from the DNA. TRBV21-1 is flagged as a pseudogene. This CDR3 is 14 amino acids long. CDR3 in amino acids: CASSPGEFSYEQYF. CDR3 coding DNA: TGTGCCAGCAGCCCAGGGGAGTTCTCCTACGAGCAGTACTTC.

This clone was seen only a few times. J is TRBJ1-5 and V is TRBV2; D remains ambiguous. The germline gives CDR1 SNHLY, CDR2 FYNNEI. The CDR3 extends over 15 amino acids. The V gene lost 5 bases and the J gene lost 1 base, with 12 bases spanning the gap. Here the CDR3 DNA reads TGTGCCAGCAGTTTTGGGATAGGCAGCAATCAGCCCCAGCATTTT. Translation gives CASSFGIGSNQPQHF.

The chain carries TRBV5-1 and TRBJ2-7; D unclear. The V and J ends lost 0 bases and 4 bases respectively, with 11 bases between them. The CDR3 consists of 14 residues. CDR1 is SGHRS and CDR2 is YFSETQ in the germline V gene. Here the CDR3 reads CASSLDTAGYEQYF. The CDR3 nucleotides are TGCGCCAGCAGCTTGGATACCGCCGGGTACGAGCAGTACTTC. Supplemented by reference TRBV5-1 and TRBJ2-7, the full variable domain reads KAGVTQTPRYLIKTRGQQVTLSCSPISGHRSVSWYQQTPGQGLQFLFEYFSETQRNKGNFPGRFSGRQFSNSRSEMNVSTLELGDSALYLCASSLDTAGYEQYFGPGTRLTVT.

On this clone: Distinct nucleotide sequences in the sample also encode this CDR3. The chain employs TRBV5-6 and TRBJ1-6; 7 positions agree with TRBD1. Germline V gives CDR1 SGHDT, CDR2 YYEEEE. There are 16 residues in the CDR3. V dropped 3 bases and J dropped 1; count of bases not matched to a gene: 4. CDR3 nucleotide sequence: TGTGCCAGCAGCTCGGCAGGGGGATCCTATAATTCACCCCTCCACTTT. Amino acid sequence: CASSSAGGSYNSPLHF.

This clone appeared a single time. The chain uses TRBV9 and TRBJ2-7; TRBD1 or TRBD2 may be the D gene (5 bases each). This CDR3 contains 16 residues. V dropped 3 bases and J dropped 5 bases, with 21 bases sitting between them. The germline gives CDR1 SGDLS, CDR2 YYNGEE. In nucleotides, the CDR3 is TGTGCCAGCAGCGCTCATCCCGGGGCAGGGACCCACGAGCAGTACTTC. It translates to CASSAHPGAGTHEQYF.

The chain carries TRBV4-3 and TRBJ2-3; TRBD2 matches 11 bases. V shed 2 bases and J 6 bases; nucleotides not matched to a gene: 4. Germline values: CDR1 LGHNA, CDR2 YSLEER. The CDR3 is 15 residues long. This chain's CDR3 is CASSQLAGGRDTQYF. CDR3 in DNA: TGCGCCAGCAGCCAACTAGCGGGGGGCCGTGATACGCAGTATTTT.

This clone was seen more than once but under ten times. The gene calls are TRBV9 and TRBJ2-7; 11 positions match TRBD2. The V gene's germline CDR1 is SGDLS and CDR2 YYNGEE. V lost 3 bases to trimming and J lost 3 bases; unmatched junction nucleotides: 5. The CDR3 sequence is 15 residues long. DNA for the CDR3: TGTGCCAGCAGCGAGGGGACTAGCGGAGACTACGAGCAGTACTTC. It codes for CASSEGTSGDYEQYF.

This clone was found once. The chain recombines TRBV13 with TRBJ1-4; D unclear. CDR3 length: 15 residues. Trimming removed 0 bases at V and 0 bases at J, with 5 bases between. CDR1 PRHDT and CDR2 FYEKMQ come from the germline V gene (reference sequence). CDR3 nucleotide sequence: TGTGCCAGCAGCTTAGGCCACGCAACTAATGAAAAACTGTTTTTT. Its protein is CASSLGHATNEKLFF.

The rearrangement links TRBV27 to TRBJ1-2, with D possibly being TRBD1 (5 bases). V was shortened by 0 bases and J by 0 bases, with 11 bases between the two germline ends. CDR3 length equals 16 residues. Germline V CDR1 and CDR2: MNHEY, SMNVEV (reference sequence). The CDR3 loop reads CASSLSGETANYGYTF. CDR3 nucleotide sequence: TGTGCCAGCAGTTTATCAGGGGAAACCGCTAACTATGGCTACACCTTC.

The count of this clone is one. This chain joins TRBV5-6 and TRBJ2-7, with 8 bases matching TRBD1. Per the germline V gene, CDR1 is SGHDT and CDR2 is YYEEEE. The CDR3 has 13 residues. Germline trimming cut 1 base from V and 6 bases from J; bases unmatched to any gene: 3. The CDR3 DNA reads TGTGCCAGCAGCTTGTATGACAGGGGCGAGCAGTACTTC. Amino acids: CASSLYDRGEQYF.